This T cell receptor (beta chain) was recorded in a study of T cells in Graves' hyperthyroidism and ophthalmopathy (dated by TCRdb to the late 2010s). Notes on the research overall: Peripheral blood samples were taken at initial diagnosis, before any treatment was given. An independent validation cohort of 18 to 20 hyperthyroidism patients and approximately 15 patients who later progressed to ophthalmopathy tested prospective prediction of ophthalmopathy. Thyroid tissue and blood T-cell repertoires from several Graves' hyperthyroidism patients were also compared in the study. A discovery cohort of approximately 100 patients, roughly 43 with Graves' ophthalmopathy and 55 to 60 with stable Graves' hyperthyroidism, was used to find distinguishing TCR V-J signatures. After sampling, hyperthyroidism patients received methimazole starting at 30 mg daily, and ophthalmopathy patients received high-dose intravenous methylprednisolone. The paper reports TCR Vbeta CDR3 sequencing of fewer than 150 peripheral blood samples: some 41 ophthalmopathy, under 80 hyperthyroidism and around 17 progressor patients. For training and testing, the 80 to 100 patients in the discovery cohort were randomly divided in a 7:3 ratio.

A patient counted as having stable Graves' hyperthyroidism if no progression to ophthalmopathy occurred over 18 months of follow-up. Hyperthyroidism patients were newly diagnosed, with disease duration under 2 months, and aged 18 to 65 years. Any patient with an uncontrolled infection, another autoimmune disease, pregnancy or lactation was excluded. Diagnoses were established on the basis of clinical symptoms, serum thyroxine and TRAb, thyroid ultrasound, and orbital computed tomography. Ficoll-Paque density gradient centrifugation was used to isolate PBMCs from approximately 10 ml of fresh peripheral blood. Total RNA was extracted with Trizol reagent, and quality was checked on an Agilent 2100 Bioanalyzer. For CDR1 and CDR2, the germline V gene lists MNHEY and SVGEGT. V has 6 bases trimmed and J has 9 bases trimmed; junction bases matching no gene number 8. Measured from the cysteine to the phenylalanine, the CDR3 is 13 residues long. Left in the record is the CDR3 DNA by itself, 39 bases read in frame from the first base.

On this clonotype: Its antigen has not been determined. Base qualities are not recorded, but no much larger clone differs from it by a single base.

What the research found in general, with its limitations: No statistical method was used to set the sample size in advance, and investigators knew the group allocation. During validation, the model predicted progression to ophthalmopathy a median of approximately six months ahead of onset, with just under 71% sensitivity and around 72% specificity. A 13 V-J signature model separated ophthalmopathy from stable hyperthyroidism, with approximately 87% sensitivity and 81% to 82% specificity in cross-validation and 80%/75% in testing. Most expanded thyroid clonotypes (frequency above 0.001) were also detected in blood, a finding suggesting that blood repertoires may reflect thyroid immune responses.

Amplification of TCR beta CDR3 regions was carried out from RNA transcripts. The first round of RT-PCR for the TCR CDR3 was performed with the HTBI primer set and the Qiagen OneStep RT-PCR kit. The libraries were constructed in a second round of multiplex PCR and then size-selected and purified. Sequencing of the libraries was done on an Illumina HiSeq2000 using paired-end 100 bp reads. From the authors' description of their analysis: SOAPnuke was used to process the raw data, throwing out any read that contained adapters or uncalled bases, had a mean Phred below 15, or lacked an exact constant-primer or identifier match. COPE v1.2.5 was used to merge high-quality paired reads, and clonotypes were defined as unique nucleotide sequences. MiTCR v1.1 was used to align clonotypes to the IMGT TRBV, TRBD and TRBJ reference segments. The analysis included only V-J combinations with a frequency above 0.0001, which together covered 99% to 99.2% of the repertoires. The TCS score was defined as F50 (clonal expansion) divided by E x V (chaos), with BLOSUM62-based TCRdist calculated between CDR3 peptides within each V-J. Welch's t-statistics and random forest reduced roughly 540 V-J features to roughly 13, which were used in a naive Bayes classifier (R e1071). The raw public reads went through TCRdb reprocessing: fastp at Q25, MiXCR clone calling, in-frame beta chains kept. One record per CDR3 amino acid sequence lists the most common genes and DNA. Clone size and V and J calls follow TCRdb, not the original study. Within this sample are approximately 400,000 distinct CDR3 sequences, with around 25% of them counted one time only. About 70% of the sample goes to the ten largest clones.

The source material was blood. Recombination connected TRBV6-2 or TRBV6-3 to TRBJ2-1; a stretch of 7 junction bases matches TRBD1. This clonotype was sampled from a man aged 45-60 years with Graves' hyperthyroidism. The sequenced DNA is TGTGCCAGCAGGGAGACAGGGTGGACTGAGCAGTTCTTC. Protein translation: CASRETGWTEQFF.